Following are 21 T cell receptor beta chains from one sample sequenced in a study of T cell responses to AZD1222 COVID-19 vaccine. TCRdb keeps only in-frame clones here, not all; method: immunoSEQ multiplex PCR. The table records over 110,000 clones, 93% of them present only once. The sample in question was peripheral blood, obtained on day 0 of AZD1222 vaccination. The receptors come from an adult in good health.

The rearrangement uses TRBV30 and TRBJ2-7, with D possibly TRBD1 on 5 matching bases. This CDR3 contains 12 residues. CDR1 and CDR2 (germline): GTSNPN, SVGIG (reference sequence). Deletions cut 1 base from V and 6 bases from J, with 10 bases between. The CDR3 DNA reads TGTGCCTGGAGTGAGGGGTTTGGCGAGCAGTACTTC. Protein: CAWSEGFGEQYF.

CDR3 region: CASSPVTGVDTIYF. CDR3 coding DNA: TGTGCCAGCTCACCTGTGACAGGAGTGGACACCATATATTTT. V and J are TRBV18 and TRBJ1-3; the D gene is possibly TRBD1 (6 bases). Germline V CDR1 and CDR2: KGHSH, LQKENI. This CDR3 contains 14 residues. Trimming cost V 3 bases and J 8 bases, with 14 bases left between them.

Here the CDR3 reads CAWSLPGPRYEQYF. CDR3 bases: TGTGCCTGGAGTTTACCGGGACCCCGATACGAGCAGTACTTC. V and J are TRBV30 and TRBJ2-7; perhaps D is TRBD1 or TRBD2 (5 bases each). Trimming took off 2 bases at V and 4 bases at J, with 15 bases between the two ends. In germline, CDR1 is GTSNPN, CDR2 SVGIG (reference sequence). The CDR3 runs 14 residues. Using reference TRBV30 and TRBJ2-7 for the parts outside the CDR3, the full variable domain is SQTIHQWPATLVQPVGSPLSLECTVEGTSNPNLYWYRQAAGRGLQLLFYSVGIGQISSEVPQNLSASRPQDRQFILSSKKLLLSDSGFYLCAWSLPGPRYEQYFGPGTRLTVT.

This clone appeared a single time. The rearrangement joins TRBV11-2 to TRBJ2-7, with 10 bases matching TRBD1. The CDR3 length is 18 residues. The germline CDR1 and CDR2 sequences are SGHAT and FQNNGV. J lost 2 bases, V lost 1 base, and 11 bases had no gene match. CDR3 in amino acids: CASSLAHRDRGPTYEQYF. In DNA, the CDR3 is TGTGCCAGCAGCTTAGCGCACCGGGACAGGGGTCCCACCTACGAGCAGTACTTC.

V gene TRBV15 combines with J gene TRBJ1-6; 11 positions agree with TRBD1. This CDR3 is built from 15 residues. CDR1 and CDR2 (germline): LNHNV, YYDKDF (reference sequence). V gave up 2 bases and J gave up 7 bases; unmatched junction bases: 1. The CDR3 spells CATSRWTGGNSPLHF. CDR3 bases: TGTGCCACCAGCAGATGGACAGGGGGCAATTCACCCCTCCACTTT.

The V and J genes are TRBV29-1 and TRBJ1-1; D ambiguous. With 5 bases removed from V and 1 base from J, the gap between germline ends came to 8 bases. This CDR3 has 12 residues. Germline lookup yields CDR1 SQVTM and CDR2 ANQGSEA. In nucleotides, the CDR3 is TGCAGCGTTAGGCGGGCGAACACTGAAGCTTTCTTT. It specifies CSVRRANTEAFF.

The chain is built from TRBV5-1 and TRBJ1-1; D is unclear. V was clipped by 4 bases and J by 1 base, with 11 bases between them. This CDR3 has 14 amino acids. The germline V gene encodes CDR1 SGHRS and CDR2 YFSETQ. The CDR3 protein is CASSRIPQNTEAFF. The CDR3, as DNA: TGCGCCAGCAGCCGTATTCCACAGAACACTGAAGCTTTCTTT.

This chain links TRBV30 with TRBJ1-2, with D unresolved. Germline CDR1 and CDR2: GTSNPN and SVGIG (reference sequence). The CDR3 contains 14 residues. V was trimmed by 1 base and J by 5 bases, leaving 14 bases between them. The CDR3 DNA follows: TGTGCCTGGAGTGGCAGGCACCCTCGATATGGCTACACCTTC. This encodes CAWSGRHPRYGYTF.

The genes are TRBV7-9 and TRBJ2-5; the D gene could be TRBD1 or TRBD2 (6 bases each). Looked up from germline, CDR1 is SEHNR and CDR2 is FQNEAQ (reference sequence). Trimming removed 5 bases from V and 3 bases from J, with 22 bases in between. The CDR3 extends over 17 amino acids. Here the CDR3 reads CASSPMKGGERKETQYF. CDR3 coding DNA: TGTGCCAGCAGCCCGATGAAGGGGGGCGAGAGAAAAGAGACCCAGTACTTC.

V and J are TRBV10-3 and TRBJ2-1; weak D call: TRBD1 (5 bases). Germline CDR1 reads ENHRY; CDR2 reads SYGVKD. With 4 bases removed from V and 0 bases from J, the gap between germline ends came to 19 bases. The length of the CDR3 is 18 residues. CDR3 loop: CAISGPAPAGNSYNEQFF. The CDR3 coding sequence is TGTGCCATCAGTGGACCCGCCCCCGCAGGGAACTCCTACAATGAGCAGTTCTTC.

The rearrangement links TRBV5-1 to TRBJ2-1, with 8 nucleotides matching TRBD2. The CDR3 has 17 amino acids. J gave up 6 bases and V 0 bases, and 11 bases lay outside the gene matches. Germline V gives CDR1 SGHRS, CDR2 YFSETQ. The DNA for the CDR3 is TGCGCCAGCAGCTTGGCCGTTGGGACTAGTGGCGTCAATGAGCAGTTCTTC. As protein: CASSLAVGTSGVNEQFF.

The chain couples TRBV19 to TRBJ2-1; possible D gene TRBD2, 6 bases. The CDR3 runs to 15 residues. CDR1 and CDR2 (germline): LNHDA, SQIVND (reference sequence). V shed 6 bases and J shed 7 bases, with 19 bases lying between them. The CDR3: CASSPSWEVQNEQFF. The DNA for the CDR3 is TGTGCCAGTAGCCCGTCTTGGGAGGTACAGAATGAGCAGTTCTTC.

Only a few counts were recorded for this clone. The chain joins TRBV7-9 to TRBJ1-1; no clear D. Trimming shortened V by 5 bases and J by 4 bases, and 14 bases separated the two germline ends. Germline CDR1 SEHNR, CDR2 FQNEAQ (reference sequence). The CDR3 runs 14 residues. CDR3 nucleotides: TGTGCCAGCAGCCTTTTGGGAGAGCCCACTGAAGCTTTCTTT. This encodes CASSLLGEPTEAFF. Supplemented by reference TRBV7-9 and TRBJ1-1, the full variable domain reads DTGVSQNPRHKITKRGQNVTFRCDPISEHNRLYWYRQTLGQGPEFLTYFQNEAQLEKSRLLSDRFSAERPKGSFSTLEIQRTEQGDSAMYLCASSLLGEPTEAFFGQGTRLTVV.

The rearrangement joins TRBV7-7 to TRBJ2-3; a possible D gene is TRBD2 (6 bases). The CDR3 totals 16 residues. The V end lost 5 bases, the J end lost 5 bases, and 20 bases lay between the germline ends. Per germline, CDR1 SSHAT and CDR2 FNYEAQ (reference sequence). The CDR3 protein is CASSPRYTEGIDTQYF. In DNA, the CDR3 is TGTGCCAGCAGCCCCCGCTATACGGAGGGGATAGATACGCAGTATTTT.

This chain connects TRBV5-6 to TRBJ2-2, with D maybe TRBD2 (5 bases). Looked up from germline, CDR1 is SGHDT and CDR2 is YYEEEE. CDR3 length: 15 residues. The ends were cut back, 1 base at V and 7 bases at J, with 14 bases in the middle. CDR3 DNA: TGTGCCAGCAGCTTGAACGGGGTGGTGGTCGGGGAGCTGTTTTTT. Its translation is CASSLNGVVVGELFF.

The V gene is TRBV18, the J gene TRBJ1-2; a weak D match, TRBD1 (5 bases). Germline-derived CDR1 and CDR2 are KGHSH and LQKENI. The CDR3 runs to 13 residues. With 2 bases removed from V and 8 bases from J, the gap between germline ends came to 12 bases. This CDR3 reads CASSPEGDQGYTF. CDR3 sequence (DNA): TGTGCCAGCTCACCAGAAGGGGATCAGGGCTACACCTTC. Together with reference TRBV18 and TRBJ1-2, the CDR3 gives the full variable domain: NAGVMQNPRHLVRRRGQEARLRCSPMKGHSHVYWYRQLPEEGLKFMVYLQKENIIDESGMPKERFSAEFPKEGPSILRIQQVVRGDSAAYFCASSPEGDQGYTFGSGTRLTVV.

The chain combines TRBV19 with TRBJ1-2; D uncertain. Germline CDR1 and CDR2: LNHDA and SQIVND (reference sequence). Trimming stripped 4 bases from V and 2 bases from J, with 14 bases between. The CDR3 has 15 amino acids. The CDR3 DNA is TGTGCCAGTAGTAGGTCTGACACCTTAAACTATGGCTACACCTTC. It encodes CASSRSDTLNYGYTF.

V is TRBV3-1 (or the pseudogene TRBV3-2) and J is TRBJ2-7; D assignment may be TRBD1 or TRBD2 (5 bases each). Germline-derived CDR1 and CDR2 are LGHDT and YNNKEL (reference sequence). The V end was cut by 0 bases, the J end by 0 bases, with 15 bases between. There are 17 residues in the CDR3. CDR3 sequence reads: CASSQEVKRGHSYEQYF. CDR3 in DNA: TGTGCCAGCAGCCAAGAAGTGAAGAGGGGTCACTCCTACGAGCAGTACTTC.

This clone has a handful of counts. The chain recombines TRBV2 with TRBJ2-5; no clear D. In germline, CDR1 is SNHLY, CDR2 FYNNEI. The CDR3 contains 13 residues. Trimming shortened V by 7 bases and J by 0 bases, and 9 bases separated the two germline ends. CDR3 coding DNA: TGTGCCAGCATTGGGTCCGACCAAGAGACCCAGTACTTC. Translating gives CASIGSDQETQYF.

The chain couples TRBV28 to TRBJ1-5; D unresolved. Trimming left V 2 bases short and J 6 bases short, with 11 bases between. CDR3 length equals 14 residues. CDR1 and CDR2 from the germline V gene are MDHEN and SYDVKM. DNA for the CDR3: TGTGCCAGCAGTTTAGGCCCTGTTGGTCAGCCCCAGCATTTT. As protein: CASSLGPVGQPQHF. The whole variable domain, filled in from reference TRBV28 and TRBJ1-5, reads DVKVTQSSRYLVKRTGEKVFLECVQDMDHENMFWYRQDPGLGLRLIYFSYDVKMKEKGDIPEGYSVSREKKERFSLILESASTNQTSMYLCASSLGPVGQPQHFGDGTRLSIL.

This chain uses TRBV5-8 with TRBJ1-1, with D perhaps TRBD1 (5 bases). Germline V lookup: CDR1 SGHTS, CDR2 YDEGEE. The V end was cut by 0 bases, the J end by 4 bases, with 7 bases between. The length of the CDR3 is 13 residues. The CDR3 nucleotides are TGTGCCAGCAGCTTGGGGGGGTTCACTGAAGCTTTCTTT. Its translation: CASSLGGFTEAFF.